This T cell receptor beta chain was sequenced during a study of cytomegalovirus exposure and HLA in healthy donors. Study results and limitations: Diagnosis of cytomegalovirus status made by the classifier reportedly showed high specificity and sensitivity. Later, an analysis found that common viral pathogens appeared to be linked with several of the most significant clusters.

13 Jbeta primers and 60 Vbeta primers were used for the PCR. Profiled with immunoSEQ multiplex PCR; TCRdb holds only in-frame clones, not every one. Altogether roughly 200,000 clones are present, roughly four fifths being singletons, with the ten largest covering approximately 2.1%. With 5 bases removed from V and 2 bases from J, the gap between germline ends came to 16 bases. Per germline, CDR1 SGHNT and CDR2 YENEEA. There are 16 residues in the CDR3. On this clone itself: Its matching antigen is unknown.

The receptor comes from a man younger than 45 in good health and CMV-seronegative. The source material was PBMCs. The chain joins TRBV11-3 to TRBJ2-1, with D tentatively TRBD2 (6 bases). The CDR3 sequence is CASSQAGGSTYNEQFF. The CDR3 nucleotides are TGTGCCAGCAGCCAGGCCGGGGGAAGCACCTACAATGAGCAGTTCTTC.